Below, 20 T cell receptor beta chains from the same sample are listed, as sequenced in a study of molecular identifiers for immune sequencing clone quantification. A single record per CDR3 protein comes from TCRdb applying MiXCR to the PCR reads. The sample consists of about 510,000 distinct CDR3 sequences, around 21% of them appearing once. Specimen: naive CD8+ T cells from blood, with Jurkat cell RNA spiked in. Noted subset: FACS-sorted CD8+CD4-CCR7+CD45RA+ naive T cells. The receptors shown here come from a human donor in good health. Some libraries in this study had Jurkat cell RNA spiked in.

Note on this clonotype: This may be a read error, as it is one base from a much larger clone. J is TRBJ1-1 and V is TRBV27; D is unclear. Trimming left V 3 bases short and J 7 bases short, with 12 bases between. This CDR3 contains 13 residues. Germline lookup yields CDR1 MNHEY and CDR2 SMNVEV (reference sequence). CDR3 sequence: CASSFSRSVEAFF. The DNA of the CDR3 is TGTGCCAGCAGTTTCAGCAGGTCGGTTGAAGCTTTCTTT.

The chain is built from TRBV2 and TRBJ1-3; D is possibly TRBD1 (6 bases). Germline V gene sequence: CDR1 SNHLY, CDR2 FYNNEI. This CDR3 is built from 18 residues. V shed 2 bases and J shed 3 bases, with 20 bases lying between them. The CDR3: CASSEYGGGGLVGNTIYF. In nucleotides, the CDR3 is TGTGCCAGCAGTGAATACGGAGGAGGGGGGTTAGTTGGAAACACCATATATTTT.

This clonotype has a handful of counts. J is TRBJ2-7 and V is TRBV4-1, with D possibly matching TRBD2 (6 bases). The germline V gene encodes CDR1 MGHRA and CDR2 YSYEKL. The CDR3 totals 15 residues. Trimming took 1 base from V and 2 from J, leaving 12 bases between them. CDR3: CASSQASGGTYEQYF. The CDR3 nucleotides read TGCGCCAGCAGCCAAGCTTCAGGAGGGACCTACGAGCAGTACTTC.

The chain is built from TRBV7-9 and TRBJ2-7, with D uncertain. The CDR3 has 14 amino acids. Germline CDR1 SEHNR, CDR2 FQNEAQ (reference sequence). Trimming removed 6 bases at V and 7 bases at J, with 19 bases between. The CDR3 DNA reads as TGTGCCAGCAGATCCCCGGACGCCTTAGGGGAGCAGTACTTC. It specifies CASRSPDALGEQYF.

There are a few counts of this clonotype. The chain couples TRBV6-2 or TRBV6-3 to TRBJ2-7, with D possibly being TRBD1 (5 bases). Between the trimmed V and J ends, which lost 0 bases and 2 bases, there was a span of 23 bases. The CDR3 spans 19 residues. Germline CDR1 reads MNHEY; CDR2 reads SVGEGT. CDR3: CASSYSVQGLNAKPYEQYF. The CDR3 bases are TGTGCCAGCAGTTACTCGGTTCAGGGTCTGAACGCCAAACCCTACGAGCAGTACTTC.

Notes on this clonotype: The junction departs from germline at one end; a sequencing error may be responsible. V gene TRBV4-3 combines with J gene TRBJ1-2, with D unclear. This CDR3 is 16 amino acids long. Per germline, CDR1 LGHNA and CDR2 YSLEER. CDR3 loop: CASSQDDLFRNYGHTF. The DNA for the CDR3 is TGCGCCAGCAGCCAAGATGACTTATTTCGTAACTATGGCCACACCTTC.

The V gene is TRBV6-2 or TRBV6-3, the J gene TRBJ2-7; tentatively, D is TRBD1 (6 bases). V was cut by 0 bases and J by 6 bases, with 9 bases left in between. Germline assignment: CDR1 MNHEY and CDR2 SVGEGT. The CDR3 has 13 residues. The CDR3 bases are TGTGCCAGCAGTTACTCGATAGGGGGCGAGCAGTACTTC. Translated, it gives CASSYSIGGEQYF.

This clonotype has a count of ten or more. This chain uses TRBV4-1 with TRBJ1-1; no clear D gene. The CDR3 contains 14 residues. The V end was cut by 1 base, the J end by 1 base, with 7 bases between. The germline gives CDR1 MGHRA, CDR2 YSYEKL. The CDR3 spells CASSQASPNTEAFF. CDR3 nucleotide sequence: TGCGCCAGCAGCCAAGCTTCACCGAACACTGAAGCTTTCTTT.

This clonotype was recorded once. This may arise from a read error, as a much more abundant clone is one base away. The chain recombines TRBV9 with TRBJ2-7, with 14 bases lining up with TRBD2. CDR1 SGDLS and CDR2 YYNGEE come from the germline V gene. V lost 6 bases and J lost 5; bases outside the gene matches: 4. This CDR3 region has 14 residues. The CDR3 nucleotides read TGTGCCAGCATCAGGACTAGCGGGAGGCACGAGCAGTACTTC. It is translated as CASIRTSGRHEQYF.

This chain links TRBV20-1 with TRBJ2-2; D not resolved. CDR1 is DFQATT and CDR2 is SNEGSKA in the germline V gene (reference sequence). The CDR3 extends over 11 amino acids. V was pared by 6 bases and J by 6 bases, with 8 bases between. CDR3 sequence (DNA): TGCAGTGCCTATACCTCCGGGGAGCTGTTTTTT. Protein sequence: CSAYTSGELFF.

This sequence joins TRBV20-1 and TRBJ2-7; D is undetermined. The V end was cut by 1 base, the J end by 0 bases, with 10 bases between. This CDR3 contains 14 residues. Germline-derived CDR1 and CDR2 are DFQATT and SNEGSKA (reference sequence). CDR3 nucleotide sequence: TGCAGTGCTAGAGGGGATTTGCCCTCCTACGAGCAGTACTTC. It is translated as CSARGDLPSYEQYF.

In regard to this clonotype: A clone one base away is much larger, so this may be a read error. The rearrangement uses TRBV29-1 and TRBJ2-7; 8 positions match TRBD1. The germline gives CDR1 SQVTM, CDR2 ANQGSEA. CDR3 length: 14 amino acids. This CDR3 reads CNVVGQGATYEQYF. CDR3 sequence (DNA): TGCAACGTTGTGGGGCAGGGGGCGACCTACGAGCAGTACTTC.

This clonotype has at least ten counts. The rearrangement links TRBV7-9 to TRBJ1-6; no clear D gene. CDR3 length: 15 amino acids. The V end was cut by 1 base, the J end by 9 bases, with 13 bases between. Per the germline V gene, CDR1 is SEHNR and CDR2 is FQNEAQ (reference sequence). The chain's CDR3 is CASSLVSTWGSPLHF. The CDR3 bases are TGTGCCAGCAGCTTAGTATCGACATGGGGTTCACCCCTCCACTTT.

The rearrangement joins TRBV27 to TRBJ2-3, with unresolved D. Looked up from germline, CDR1 is MNHEY and CDR2 is SMNVEV (reference sequence). The CDR3 length is 14 residues. The V and J ends lost 4 bases and 2 bases respectively, with 10 bases between them. The CDR3 sequence is CASSSGRPTDTQYF. As DNA, the CDR3 is TGTGCCAGCAGTTCCGGAAGGCCCACAGATACGCAGTATTTT.

This clonotype was detected many times. The chain joins TRBV7-9 to TRBJ2-7; 7 bases map to TRBD2. With 5 bases clipped from V and 3 bases from J, the junction kept 7 bases outside the gene matches. Germline CDR1 is SEHNR and CDR2 is FQNEAQ (reference sequence). The length of the CDR3 is 14 residues. The chain's CDR3 is CASSHGTTLYEQYF. The CDR3 bases are TGTGCCAGCAGCCACGGGACTACCCTCTACGAGCAGTACTTC.

This clonotype was recorded a few times. The rearrangement uses TRBV6-2 or TRBV6-3 and TRBJ1-1, with D tentatively TRBD1 (6 bases). CDR3 length: 16 residues. Germline values: CDR1 MNHEY, CDR2 SVGEGT. Trimming stripped 0 bases from V and 0 bases from J, with 11 bases between. The CDR3 nucleotides are TGTGCCAGCAGTTACTCGATAGACAGGATGAACACTGAAGCTTTCTTT. Translated: CASSYSIDRMNTEAFF.

V usage is TRBV2 and J usage is TRBJ2-7; D assignment may be TRBD1 or TRBD2 (5 bases each). The V end was cut by 5 bases, the J end by 3 bases, with 20 bases between. Germline assignment: CDR1 SNHLY and CDR2 FYNNEI. This CDR3 has 16 residues. CDR3 region: CASSTEVLGVGYEQYF. The CDR3 DNA reads TGTGCCAGCAGTACCGAGGTTCTGGGGGTAGGCTACGAGCAGTACTTC.

The chain employs TRBV7-8 and TRBJ2-5; D call uncertain. The CDR3 extends over 13 amino acids. The germline CDR1 and CDR2 sequences are SGHVS and FQNEAQ. The ends were cut back, 5 bases at V and 7 bases at J, with 14 bases in the middle. The CDR3 region has the DNA TGTGCCAGCAGCCCCCCGTTGTGGGGGACCCAGTACTTC. It yields the protein CASSPPLWGTQYF.

This clonotype has only a few counts. This sequence joins TRBV28 and TRBJ1-6; a possible D gene is TRBD1 (6 bases). V dropped 2 bases and J dropped 10 bases, with 12 bases sitting between them. This CDR3 has 14 amino acids. Germline V gene sequence: CDR1 MDHEN, CDR2 SYDVKM. This CDR3 reads CASSLTRGDSPLHF. In DNA, the CDR3 is TGTGCCAGCAGTTTAACCAGGGGAGACTCACCCCTCCACTTT. Based on the CDR3 plus reference TRBV28 and TRBJ1-6, the full variable domain is DVKVTQSSRYLVKRTGEKVFLECVQDMDHENMFWYRQDPGLGLRLIYFSYDVKMKEKGDIPEGYSVSREKKERFSLILESASTNQTSMYLCASSLTRGDSPLHFGNGTRLTVT.

In its sample, this clonotype was seen many times. CDR3 DNA sequence: TGTGCCAGCACCTTCGAACAGGGGAATGAAAAACTGTTTTTT. Its protein is CASTFEQGNEKLFF. V is TRBV12-3 or TRBV12-4 and J is TRBJ1-4; 7 nucleotides align to TRBD1. The CDR3 covers 14 residues. V gave up 7 bases and J gave up 5 bases; unmatched junction bases: 7.